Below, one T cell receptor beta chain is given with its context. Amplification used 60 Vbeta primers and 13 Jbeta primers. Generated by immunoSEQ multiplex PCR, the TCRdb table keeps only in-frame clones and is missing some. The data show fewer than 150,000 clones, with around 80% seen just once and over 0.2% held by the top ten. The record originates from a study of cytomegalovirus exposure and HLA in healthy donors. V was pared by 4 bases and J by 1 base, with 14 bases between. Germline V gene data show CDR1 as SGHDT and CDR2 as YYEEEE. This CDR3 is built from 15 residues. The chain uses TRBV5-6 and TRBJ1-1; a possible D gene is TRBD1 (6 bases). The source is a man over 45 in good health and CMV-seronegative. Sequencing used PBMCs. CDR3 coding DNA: TGTGCCAGCAGCCCTCTAACAGGGTGGAACACTGAAGCTTTCTTT. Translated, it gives CASSPLTGWNTEAFF.